Following are 11 T cell receptor beta chains from one sample sequenced in a study of identical twins. TCRdb processed the 5' RACE reads anew with MiXCR; each CDR3 protein has one entry. Counted here are about 240,000 distinct CDR3 sequences, about an eighth occurring once; the ten biggest clones make up 3.5% to 4.5%. These same records also appear under a second study, on yellow fever vaccine responses in identical twins.

Sequences were obtained from memory (CD45RO+) T cells sorted from blood. These receptors all come from a young woman in good health.

The chain couples TRBV3-1 to TRBJ2-7; 7 bases fit TRBD2. Looked up from germline, CDR1 is LGHDT and CDR2 is YNNKEL (reference sequence). The CDR3 sequence is 15 residues long. V gave up 3 bases and J gave up 3 bases; unmatched junction bases: 8. The CDR3 sequence is CASSHTGTIVYEQYF. CDR3 coding DNA: TGTGCCAGCAGCCATACCGGGACTATCGTCTACGAGCAGTACTTC.

This clonotype showed up just a few times. The rearrangement joins TRBV19 to TRBJ2-7, with 8 bases fitting TRBD1. Trimming cost V 5 bases and J 0 bases; bases outside gene matches: 15. CDR3 length equals 18 residues. Germline assignment: CDR1 LNHDA and CDR2 SQIVND (reference sequence). CDR3 DNA sequence: TGTGCCAGTAGTTTCCCTACAAGGAGGACAGGGAGCTCCTACGAGCAGTACTTC. Its protein is CASSFPTRRTGSSYEQYF.

This clonotype was counted only a few times. This chain joins TRBV7-2 and TRBJ2-7, with D unresolved. V lost 3 bases, J lost 6 bases, and 12 bases lay in between. The CDR3 has 13 residues. Germline CDR1 SGHTA, CDR2 FQGNSA. The CDR3 spells CASSLALRGEQYF. CDR3 sequence (DNA): TGTGCCAGCAGCTTGGCCCTGCGAGGCGAGCAGTACTTC.

This clonotype was found many times. The rearrangement links TRBV28 to TRBJ2-7; TRBD1 is a possible D gene (6 bases). Germline CDR1 reads MDHEN; CDR2 reads SYDVKM. Trimming stripped 7 bases from V and 6 bases from J, with 22 bases between. The CDR3 runs to 15 residues. Here the CDR3 reads CASNNRVSSHSEQYF. For the CDR3, the DNA is TGTGCCAGCAATAACAGGGTTTCTTCTCACAGCGAGCAGTACTTC.

This chain connects TRBV21-1 to TRBJ2-7; the table's D call of TRBD1 was not tested on the DNA. TRBV21-1 is assigned pseudogene status. The CDR3 is 12 amino acids. In DNA form, the CDR3 reads TGTGCCAGCGGGACGGAAGCCTACGAGCAGTACTTC. Encoded protein: CASGTEAYEQYF.

About this clonotype itself: This may be a read error: a much more frequent sequence differs by one nucleotide. The chain couples TRBV20-1 to TRBJ2-2; D not certain. Germline assignment: CDR1 DFQATT and CDR2 SNEGSKA (reference sequence). This CDR3 has 15 residues. The DNA of the CDR3 is TGCTGTGCTAGAGATCTGCAGGCGAACACCGGGGAGCTGTTTTTT. Translated, it gives CCARDLQANTGELFF.

This clonotype has only a few counts. The chain couples TRBV11-2 to TRBJ2-6; 10 bases agree with TRBD1. This CDR3 comprises 20 residues. Germline values: CDR1 SGHAT, CDR2 FQNNGV. V dropped 2 bases and J dropped 1; count of bases not matched to a gene: 11. DNA for the CDR3: TGTGCCAGCAGCTTATTGGGGCGGGACAGGGGTCTATCTGGGGCCAACGTCCTGACTTTC. This codes for CASSLLGRDRGLSGANVLTF. Together with reference TRBV11-2 and TRBJ2-6, the CDR3 gives the full variable domain: EAGVAQSPRYKIIEKRQSVAFWCNPISGHATLYWYQQILGQGPKLLIQFQNNGVVDDSQLPKDRFSAERLKGVDSTLKIQPAKLEDSAVYLCASSLLGRDRGLSGANVLTFGAGSRLTVL.

V is TRBV6-2 or TRBV6-3 and J is TRBJ2-1; D unclear. Germline V gene lookup returns CDR1 MNHEY and CDR2 SVGEGT. The CDR3 has 14 amino acids. The ends were cut back, 0 bases at V and 4 bases at J, with 7 bases in the middle. The CDR3 spells CASSYSVEYNEQFF. The CDR3 nucleotides are TGTGCCAGCAGTTACTCAGTAGAGTACAATGAGCAGTTCTTC.

This clonotype was observed at least ten times. The CDR3 is CASSLIGSGELFF. CDR3 nucleotide sequence: TGTGCCAGCAGTTTAATAGGCTCCGGGGAGCTGTTTTTT. V usage is TRBV12-3 or TRBV12-4 and J usage is TRBJ2-2; D not certain. This CDR3 is 13 amino acids long. V was shortened by 2 bases and J by 6 bases, with 7 bases between the two germline ends.

This clonotype was found many times. The genes are TRBV20-1 and TRBJ2-1, with 12 bases that match TRBD2. V shed 6 bases and J 7 bases; nucleotides not matched to a gene: 7. CDR1 is DFQATT and CDR2 is SNEGSKA in the germline V gene (reference sequence). The CDR3 totals 14 residues. The CDR3 sequence: CSAQLAGGWNEQFF. The CDR3 region has the DNA TGCAGTGCCCAACTAGCGGGAGGATGGAATGAGCAGTTCTTC.

The chain combines TRBV2 with TRBJ2-5; 8 bases align to TRBD1. CDR3 length: 13 amino acids. CDR1 SNHLY and CDR2 FYNNEI come from the germline V gene. V lost 8 bases, J lost 3 bases, and 5 bases stayed unmatched. The CDR3 sequence: CASQNRGKETQYF. In DNA, the CDR3 is TGTGCCAGCCAAAACAGGGGGAAAGAGACCCAGTACTTC.